The rows below give T cell receptor beta chains drawn from one sample of a study of T-cell reconstitution after alpha-beta-depleted transplantation in children. TCRdb re-derived calls from the PCR reads in MiXCR, one entry per CDR3 protein. The table shows 200,000 to 300,000 distinct CDR3 sequences, with about 25% occurring only once. This sample comprised PBMCs, obtained before TCRalphabeta/CD19-depleted stem cell transplant. All receptors come from a girl between 2 and 10 years old with Fanconi anemia, due to receive a stem cell transplant. CDR3s include the opening cysteine and the closing phenylalanine or tryptophan. A D gene is named only where the DNA matches it firmly. Part of the rows lack a size; the others show once, few, many or a class for expanded clones.

J | D | V | size | DNA | CDR3
TRBJ2-1 | - | TRBV11-2 | - | TGTGCCAGCAGCTTAGCGGGAAGCGTCAATGAGCAGTTCTTC | CASSLAGSVNEQFF
TRBJ2-1 | TRBD2 | TRBV6-2/TRBV6-3 | - | TGTGCCAGCTTCCGCAAGTTTGTCCGACTAGCGGGCAATGAGCAGTTCTTC | CASFRKFVRLAGNEQFF
TRBJ2-7 | - | TRBV7-6 | - | TGTGCCAGCAGCTTAGGGCAGGGTCTCTCCTACGAGCAGTACTTC | CASSLGQGLSYEQYF
TRBJ1-1 | TRBD1 | TRBV7-2 | - | TGTGCCAGCAGCTTAGCGACAGGGAGCACTGAAGCTTTCTTT | CASSLATGSTEAFF
TRBJ2-3 | - | TRBV7-3 | - | TGTGCCAGCAGCTTAAGGTCTCACTCCACAGATACGCAGTATTTT | CASSLRSHSTDTQYF
TRBJ1-4 | - | TRBV12-3/TRBV12-4 | few | TGTGCCAGCAGTTTACTGGACACGGATGAAAAACTGTTTTTT | CASSLLDTDEKLFF
TRBJ2-5 | - | TRBV7-9 | - | TGTGCCAGCAGCTTTAAGTTTGAGTACCAAGAGACCCAGTACTTC | CASSFKFEYQETQYF
TRBJ2-5 | - | TRBV20-1 | once | TGCAGTGCTCGGGACTCCCCCAAATACCAAGAGACCCAGTACTTC | CSARDSPKYQETQYF
TRBJ2-4 | TRBD2 | TRBV18 | few | TGTGCCAGCTCACTAGCACGAACCTTAGCGGGAGAAGTCATTCAGTACTTC | CASSLARTLAGEVIQYF
TRBJ1-1 | - | TRBV6-5 | many | TGTGCCAGCAGTTATGGGACCTGGAACACTGAAGCTTTCTTT | CASSYGTWNTEAFF
TRBJ2-1 | TRBD2 | TRBV6-4 | many | TGTGCCAGCAGTGACGGGACTAGCGGGCACAATGAGCAGTTCTTC | CASSDGTSGHNEQFF
TRBJ2-1 | - | TRBV7-6 | - | TGTGCCAGCAGCTTACTAGAGCACAATGAGCAGTTCTTC | CASSLLEHNEQFF
TRBJ1-1 | TRBD1 | TRBV12-3/TRBV12-4 | many | TGTGCCAGCAGTTTTACAGGGGGCACTGAAGCTTTCTTT | CASSFTGGTEAFF
TRBJ1-4 | TRBD1 | TRBV7-8 | - | TGTGCCAGCAGCAATTTGGGGACAGATGATCAAAAACTGTTTTTT | CASSNLGTDDQKLFF
TRBJ2-1 | TRBD2 | TRBV6-4 | many | TGTGCCAGCAGTGACTCGGTAGCGGGTCCCAATGAGCAGTTCTTC | CASSDSVAGPNEQFF
TRBJ1-1 | TRBD1 | TRBV5-1 | - | TGCGCCAGCAGCTTCGAAGGGGGCCACACTGAAGCTTTCTTT | CASSFEGGHTEAFF
TRBJ2-2 | TRBD1 | TRBV24-1 | few | TGTGCCACCAGTGCCCAGGACAGGGTGGGAACCGGGGAGCTGTTTTTT | CATSAQDRVGTGELFF
TRBJ2-1 | TRBD2 | TRBV5-1 | many | TGCGCCAGCAGCTCGCTTGGCAGCGGGAGTTACAATGAGCAGTTCTTC | CASSSLGSGSYNEQFF
TRBJ2-7 | - | TRBV4-2 | few | TGTGCCAGCAGCCAAGATCCAACTAGCCCCGGGGACGAGCAGTACTTC | CASSQDPTSPGDEQYF
TRBJ2-7 | TRBD1 | TRBV29-1 | many | TGCAGCGTTGAGGAGCGGACAGGTTCCTACGAGCAGTACTTC | CSVEERTGSYEQYF
TRBJ2-3 | TRBD1 | TRBV6-1 | - | TGTGCCAGCATGAGCACGGGGACAGGGGGTACAGATACGCAGTATTTT | CASMSTGTGGTDTQYF
TRBJ2-3 | TRBD2 | TRBV20-1 | many | TGCAGTGCTCTGAAGCGGGGGGGCCACGATACGCAGTATTTT | CSALKRGGHDTQYF
TRBJ2-7 | - | TRBV29-1 | few | TGCAGCGCCACTGAAGGGTTTGCCTACGAGCAGTACTTC | CSATEGFAYEQYF
TRBJ1-2 | - | TRBV20-1 | many | TGCAGTGCTAGGGGACGCACCCCTAACTATGGCTACACCTTC | CSARGRTPNYGYTF
TRBJ2-7 | - | TRBV7-9 | - | TGTGCCAGCAGCCCCCGGACATTTTCCTACGAGCAGTACTTC | CASSPRTFSYEQYF
TRBJ2-7 | - | TRBV4-2 | once | TGTGCCAGCAGCCAAAGCCAGGGAATATACGAGCAGTACTTC | CASSQSQGIYEQYF
TRBJ2-7 | TRBD2 | TRBV29-1 | many | TGCAGCGTTGGTACCGGGACTAGCGGGGCCTACGAGCAGTACTTC | CSVGTGTSGAYEQYF
TRBJ2-1 | TRBD2 | TRBV4-2 | many | TGTGCCAGCAGCCAAGATCTCGCGACTAGCGGGGGGATCAATGAGCAGTTCTTC | CASSQDLATSGGINEQFF
TRBJ2-5 | - | TRBV29-1 | many | TGCAGCGTTGATTTCGGACATCTCCAAGAGACCCAGTACTTC | CSVDFGHLQETQYF
TRBJ2-1 | TRBD2 | TRBV20-1 | - | TGCAGTGCTATAACCCCAGGACTAGCGGGACGTCATGAGCAGTTCTTC | CSAITPGLAGRHEQFF
TRBJ2-5 | - | TRBV20-1 | many | TGCAGTGCTAGTGGTCAGGGAAAGGGGCAAGAGACCCAGTACTTC | CSASGQGKGQETQYF
TRBJ2-5 | TRBD2 | TRBV15 | - | TGTGCCACCAGTCTCGGGAGGGTGCAAGAGACCCAGTACTTC | CATSLGRVQETQYF
TRBJ2-7 | TRBD1 | TRBV11-2 | many | TGTGCCAGCAGCTTAGTAGGTCGGGACAGACGTGGCGAGCAGTACTTC | CASSLVGRDRRGEQYF
TRBJ1-2 | - | TRBV7-2 | many | TGTGCCAGCAGCCTCATGGACGGGTTGTATGGCTACACCTTC | CASSLMDGLYGYTF
TRBJ2-4 | - | TRBV7-2 | many | TGTGCCAGCAGCTTAGAGACGGGGGAAGACATTCAGTACTTC | CASSLETGEDIQYF
TRBJ2-7 | - | TRBV20-1 | few | TGCAGTGCCACCCTCATAGCGTCCATCTACGAGCAGTACTTC | CSATLIASIYEQYF
TRBJ2-5 | - | TRBV12-3/TRBV12-4 | - | TGTGCCAGCGGCAAAGAAGAGACCCAGTACTTC | CASGKEETQYF
TRBJ2-5 | TRBD2 | TRBV20-1 | - | TGCAGTGCTCCCACGCGGGGGTCAAAGAAGACCCAGTACTTC | CSAPTRGSKKTQYF
TRBJ2-1 | TRBD2 | TRBV20-1 | - | TGCAGTGCTAGAGATTTGGCTAGCGGATACAATGAGCAGTTCTTC | CSARDLASGYNEQFF
TRBJ2-3 | - | TRBV28 | - | TGTGCCAGCAGTCTGACTTTCCGACGAGATACGCAGTATTTT | CASSLTFRRDTQYF
TRBJ2-1 | - | TRBV5-1 | few | TGCGCCAGCAGCCCGTTCGGGAAGGATGAGCAGTTCTTC | CASSPFGKDEQFF
TRBJ1-1 | - | TRBV18 | few | TGTGCCAGCTCACCTCCTAGCACCTTGAACACTGAAGCTTTCTTT | CASSPPSTLNTEAFF
TRBJ2-7 | TRBD2 | TRBV7-9 | few | TGTGCCAGCAGCTCGGGACTAGCGGGCCACGAGCAGTACTTC | CASSSGLAGHEQYF
TRBJ2-1 | - | TRBV9 | many | TGTGCCAGCAGCGTAGCGGAGAACAATGAGCAGTTCTTC | CASSVAENNEQFF
TRBJ2-1 | - | TRBV18 | - | TGTGCCAGCTCACCCGGGGTCGATGAGCAGTTCTTC | CASSPGVDEQFF
TRBJ2-5 | TRBD2 | TRBV28 | - | TGTGCCAGCAGTTGGCGAAGGTTTGGGAGGGAAGAGACCCAGTACTTC | CASSWRRFGREETQYF
TRBJ2-1 | - | TRBV29-1 | many | TGCAGCGTCTTACCCTACAATGAGCAGTTCTTC | CSVLPYNEQFF
TRBJ2-1 | TRBD2 | TRBV11-1 | few | TGTGCCAGCAGCCCACTGGGACTAGCGGGAGTATCCTACAATGAGCAGTTCTTC | CASSPLGLAGVSYNEQFF
TRBJ2-3 | - | TRBV30 | many | TGTGCCTGGAACCTCTTCGAAAGGGCAGATACGCAGTATTTT | CAWNLFERADTQYF
TRBJ2-7 | - | TRBV20-1 | many | TGCAGTGCTCCCGCGAGGGGCGAGCAGTACTTC | CSAPARGEQYF
TRBJ2-7 | - | TRBV12-3/TRBV12-4 | - | TGTGCCAGCAGTTTATATGGAGGGGGCTACGAGCAGTACTTC | CASSLYGGGYEQYF
TRBJ2-2 | TRBD1 | TRBV20-1 | many | TGCAGTGCGACGGACAGGGGGCGTACCGGGGAGCTGTTTTTT | CSATDRGRTGELFF
TRBJ2-5 | - | TRBV7-6 | - | TGTGCCAGCAGCTTACTAGAGGAGACCCAGTACTTC | CASSLLEETQYF
TRBJ2-6 | - | TRBV2 | few | TGTGCCAGCAAGGACAGACTTGCGACTGGGGCCAACGTCCTGACTTTC | CASKDRLATGANVLTF